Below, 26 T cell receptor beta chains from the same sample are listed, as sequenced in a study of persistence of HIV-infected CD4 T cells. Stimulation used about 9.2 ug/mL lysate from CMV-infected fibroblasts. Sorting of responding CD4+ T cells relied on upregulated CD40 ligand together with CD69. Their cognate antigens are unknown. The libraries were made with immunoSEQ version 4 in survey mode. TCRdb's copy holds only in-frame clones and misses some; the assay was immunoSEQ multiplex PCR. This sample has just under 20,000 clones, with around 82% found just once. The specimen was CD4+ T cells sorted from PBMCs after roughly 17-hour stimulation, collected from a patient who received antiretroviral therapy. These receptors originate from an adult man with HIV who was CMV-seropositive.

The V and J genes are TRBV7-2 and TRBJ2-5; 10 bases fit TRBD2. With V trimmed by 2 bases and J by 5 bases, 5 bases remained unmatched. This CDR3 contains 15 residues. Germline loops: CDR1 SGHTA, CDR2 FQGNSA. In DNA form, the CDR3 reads TGTGCCAGCAGCTTACTAGCGGGGGCGAGGGAGACCCAGTACTTC. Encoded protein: CASSLLAGARETQYF.

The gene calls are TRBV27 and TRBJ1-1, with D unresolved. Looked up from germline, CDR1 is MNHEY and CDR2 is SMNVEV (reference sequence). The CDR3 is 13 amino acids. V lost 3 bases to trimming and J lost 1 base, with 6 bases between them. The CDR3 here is CASSFVQNTEAFF. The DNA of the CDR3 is TGTGCCAGCAGTTTCGTTCAGAACACTGAAGCTTTCTTT.

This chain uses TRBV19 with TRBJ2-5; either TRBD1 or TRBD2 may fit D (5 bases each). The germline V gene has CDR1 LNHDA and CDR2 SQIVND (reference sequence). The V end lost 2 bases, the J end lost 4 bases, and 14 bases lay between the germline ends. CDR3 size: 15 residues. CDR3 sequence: CASSILGPIGETQYF. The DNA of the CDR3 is TGTGCCAGTAGTATACTGGGACCCATCGGAGAGACCCAGTACTTC.

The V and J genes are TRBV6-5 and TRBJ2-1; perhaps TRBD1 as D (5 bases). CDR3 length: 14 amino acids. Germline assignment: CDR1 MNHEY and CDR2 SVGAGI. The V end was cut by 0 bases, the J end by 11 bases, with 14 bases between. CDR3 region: CASSYSTPGAKQFF. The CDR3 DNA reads TGTGCCAGCAGTTACTCGACCCCTGGGGCGAAGCAGTTCTTC.

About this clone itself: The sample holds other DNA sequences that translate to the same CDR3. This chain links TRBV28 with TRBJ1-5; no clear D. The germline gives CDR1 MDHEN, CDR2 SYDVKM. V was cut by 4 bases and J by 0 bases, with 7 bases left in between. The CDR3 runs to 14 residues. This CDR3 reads CASSSADSNQPQHF. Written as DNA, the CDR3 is TGTGCCAGCAGTTCCGCGGATAGCAATCAGCCCCAGCATTTT.

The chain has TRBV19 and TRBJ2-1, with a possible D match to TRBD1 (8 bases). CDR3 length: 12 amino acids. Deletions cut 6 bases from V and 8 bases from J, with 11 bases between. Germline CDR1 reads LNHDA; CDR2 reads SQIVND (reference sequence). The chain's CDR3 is CASRTGGDEQFF. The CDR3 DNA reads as TGTGCCAGTAGAACAGGGGGGGATGAGCAGTTCTTC.

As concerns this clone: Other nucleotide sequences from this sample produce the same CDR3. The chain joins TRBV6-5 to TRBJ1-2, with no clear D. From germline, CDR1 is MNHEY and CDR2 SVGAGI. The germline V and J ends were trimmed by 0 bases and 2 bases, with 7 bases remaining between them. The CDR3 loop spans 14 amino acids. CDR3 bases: TGTGCCAGCAGTTACTCGACTCCGAACTATGGCTACACCTTC. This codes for CASSYSTPNYGYTF.

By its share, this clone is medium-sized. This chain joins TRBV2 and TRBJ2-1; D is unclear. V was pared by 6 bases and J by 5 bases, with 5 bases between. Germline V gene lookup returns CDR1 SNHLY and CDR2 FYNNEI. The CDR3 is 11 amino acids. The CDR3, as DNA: TGTGCCAGCAGCGCGGACAATGAGCAGTTCTTC. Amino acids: CASSADNEQFF.

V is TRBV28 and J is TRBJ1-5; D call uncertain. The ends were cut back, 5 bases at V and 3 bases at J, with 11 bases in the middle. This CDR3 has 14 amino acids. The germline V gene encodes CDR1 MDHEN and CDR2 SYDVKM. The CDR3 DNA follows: TGTGCCAGCAGTCCCGGACCGACCAATCAGCCCCAGCATTTT. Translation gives CASSPGPTNQPQHF.

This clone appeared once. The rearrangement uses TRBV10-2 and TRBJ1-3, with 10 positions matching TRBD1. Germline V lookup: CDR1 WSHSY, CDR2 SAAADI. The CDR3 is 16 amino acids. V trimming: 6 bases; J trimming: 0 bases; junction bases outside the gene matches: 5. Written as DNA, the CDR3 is TGCGCCAGCAGCGACAGGGGGCCGAGCTCTGGAAACACCATATATTTT. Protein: CASSDRGPSSGNTIYF.

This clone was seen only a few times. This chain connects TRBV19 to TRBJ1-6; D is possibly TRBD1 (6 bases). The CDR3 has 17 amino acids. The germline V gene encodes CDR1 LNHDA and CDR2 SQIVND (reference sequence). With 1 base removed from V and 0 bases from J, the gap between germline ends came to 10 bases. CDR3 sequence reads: CASSIGQEYSYNSPLHF. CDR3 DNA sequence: TGTGCCAGTAGTATAGGACAGGAATACTCCTATAATTCACCCCTCCACTTT.

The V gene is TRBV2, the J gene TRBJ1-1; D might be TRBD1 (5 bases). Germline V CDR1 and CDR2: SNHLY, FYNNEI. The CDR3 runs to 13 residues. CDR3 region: CATRGEGWTEAFF. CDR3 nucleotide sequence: TGTGCAACAAGAGGGGAGGGGTGGACTGAAGCTTTCTTT.

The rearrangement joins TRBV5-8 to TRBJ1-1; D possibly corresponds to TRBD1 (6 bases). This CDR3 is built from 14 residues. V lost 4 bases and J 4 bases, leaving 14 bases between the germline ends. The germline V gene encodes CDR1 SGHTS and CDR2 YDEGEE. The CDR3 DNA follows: TGTGCCAGCAGCATGCAGGGGTCTAGCACTGAAGCTTTCTTT. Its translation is CASSMQGSSTEAFF.

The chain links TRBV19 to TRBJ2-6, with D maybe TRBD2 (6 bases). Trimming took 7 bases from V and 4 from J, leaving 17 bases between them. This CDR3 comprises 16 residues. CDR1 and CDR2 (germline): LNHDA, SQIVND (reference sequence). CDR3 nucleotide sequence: TGTGCCAGTACCGGGCGGGGAGTAGTGGGGGCCAACGTCCTGACTTTC. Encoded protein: CASTGRGVVGANVLTF.

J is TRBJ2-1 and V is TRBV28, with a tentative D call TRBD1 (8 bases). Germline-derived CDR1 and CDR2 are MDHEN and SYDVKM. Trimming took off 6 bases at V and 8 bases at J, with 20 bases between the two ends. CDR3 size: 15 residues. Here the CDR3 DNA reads TGTGCCAGCAGATCAGGGGGCGGGGGTTCCTATGAGCAGTTCTTC. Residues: CASRSGGGGSYEQFF.

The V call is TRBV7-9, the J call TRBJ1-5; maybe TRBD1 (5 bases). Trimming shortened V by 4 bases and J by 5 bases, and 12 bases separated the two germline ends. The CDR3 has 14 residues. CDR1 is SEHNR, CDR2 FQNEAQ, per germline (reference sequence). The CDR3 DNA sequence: TGTGCCAGCAGCTGGGGGGAAAAGGATCAGCCCCAGCATTTT. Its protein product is CASSWGEKDQPQHF.

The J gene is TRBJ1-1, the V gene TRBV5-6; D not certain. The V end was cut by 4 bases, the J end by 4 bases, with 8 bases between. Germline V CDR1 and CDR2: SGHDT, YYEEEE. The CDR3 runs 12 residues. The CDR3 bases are TGTGCCAGCAGCCAAACGGGCACTGAAGCTTTCTTT. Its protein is CASSQTGTEAFF.

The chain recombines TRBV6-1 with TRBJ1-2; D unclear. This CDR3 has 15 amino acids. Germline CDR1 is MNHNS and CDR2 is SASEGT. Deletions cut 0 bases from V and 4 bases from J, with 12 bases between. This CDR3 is CASSEALGVSYGYTF. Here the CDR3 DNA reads TGTGCCAGCAGTGAAGCGCTTGGGGTCAGCTATGGCTACACCTTC.

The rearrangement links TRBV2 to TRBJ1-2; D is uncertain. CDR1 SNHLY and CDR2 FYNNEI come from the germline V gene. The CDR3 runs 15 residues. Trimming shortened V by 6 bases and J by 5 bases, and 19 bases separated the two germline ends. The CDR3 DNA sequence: TGTGCCAGCAGCGACTTTACGGGCAAGGGATATGGCTACACCTTC. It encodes CASSDFTGKGYGYTF. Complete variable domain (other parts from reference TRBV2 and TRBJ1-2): EPEVTQTPSHQVTQMGQEVILRCVPISNHLYFYWYRQILGQKVEFLVSFYNNEISEKSEIFDDQFSVERPDGSNFTLKIRSTKLEDSAMYFCASSDFTGKGYGYTFGSGTRLTVV.

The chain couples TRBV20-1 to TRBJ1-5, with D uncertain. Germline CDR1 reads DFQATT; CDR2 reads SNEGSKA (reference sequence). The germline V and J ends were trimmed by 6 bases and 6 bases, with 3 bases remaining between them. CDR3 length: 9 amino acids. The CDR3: CSARQPQHF. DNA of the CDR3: TGCAGTGCCCGTCAGCCCCAGCATTTT.

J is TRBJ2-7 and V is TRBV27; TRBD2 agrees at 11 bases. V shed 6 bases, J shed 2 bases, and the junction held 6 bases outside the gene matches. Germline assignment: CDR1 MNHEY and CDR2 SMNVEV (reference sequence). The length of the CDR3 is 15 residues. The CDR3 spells CASRLLAGGPYEQYF. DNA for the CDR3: TGTGCCAGCAGACTCTTAGCGGGGGGGCCCTACGAGCAGTACTTC.

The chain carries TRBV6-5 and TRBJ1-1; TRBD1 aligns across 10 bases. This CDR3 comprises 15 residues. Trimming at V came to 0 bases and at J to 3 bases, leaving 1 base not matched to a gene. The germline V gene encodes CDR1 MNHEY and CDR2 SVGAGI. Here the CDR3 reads CASSYSGTGDTEAFF. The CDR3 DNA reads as TGTGCCAGCAGTTACTCAGGGACAGGGGACACTGAAGCTTTCTTT.

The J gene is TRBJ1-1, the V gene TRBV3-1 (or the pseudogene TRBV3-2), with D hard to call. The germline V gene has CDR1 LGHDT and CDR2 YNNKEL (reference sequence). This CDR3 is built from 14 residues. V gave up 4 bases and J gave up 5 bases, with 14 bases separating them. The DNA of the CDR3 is TGTGCCAGCAGCCCTCTTCTGGGAGGGACTGAAGCTTTCTTT. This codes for CASSPLLGGTEAFF.

CDR3 nucleotides: TGTGCCAGCAGCCATCTCTGGACTAGCGGGGGGAACACCGGGGAGCTGTTTTTT. This translates into CASSHLWTSGGNTGELFF. V usage is TRBV3-1 (or the pseudogene TRBV3-2) and J usage is TRBJ2-2; 13 nucleotides agree with TRBD2. V lost 3 bases to trimming and J lost 1 base; unmatched junction nucleotides: 5. The CDR3 runs 18 residues. Germline V CDR1 and CDR2: LGHDT, YNNKEL (reference sequence).

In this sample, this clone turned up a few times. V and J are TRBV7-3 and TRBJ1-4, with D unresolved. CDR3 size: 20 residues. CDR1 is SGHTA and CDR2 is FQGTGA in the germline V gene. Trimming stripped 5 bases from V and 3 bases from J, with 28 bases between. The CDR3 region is CASSPKCLMTRVIANEKLFF. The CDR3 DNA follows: TGTGCCAGCAGCCCAAAATGCCTAATGACCCGAGTCATAGCTAATGAAAAACTGTTTTTT.

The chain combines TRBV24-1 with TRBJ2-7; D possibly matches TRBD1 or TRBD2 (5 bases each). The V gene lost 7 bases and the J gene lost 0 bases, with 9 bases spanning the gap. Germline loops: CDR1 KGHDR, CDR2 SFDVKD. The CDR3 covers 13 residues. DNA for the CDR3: TGTGCCACCAGCCCAGGGAGCTCCTACGAGCAGTACTTC. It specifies CATSPGSSYEQYF.